The 5 T cell receptor beta chains below were found in one sample sequenced in a study of blood T cell repertoires in COVID-19. Produced via immunoSEQ multiplex PCR; TCRdb's table is partial and in-frame only. The data show around 370,000 clones, with about 89% seen just once and under 6.5% held by the top ten. Sample: peripheral blood. All receptors come from a woman aged 45-59 years with COVID-19, enrolled during active disease.

The chain recombines TRBV9 with TRBJ1-5, with TRBD1 as a possible D gene (5 bases). This CDR3 has 15 residues. Germline V gene lookup returns CDR1 SGDLS and CDR2 YYNGEE. V was clipped by 3 bases and J by 1 base, with 11 bases between them. The DNA of the CDR3 is TGTGCCAGCAGCGCGGGACTTGAGAGCAATCAGCCCCAGCATTTT. Translated, it gives CASSAGLESNQPQHF.

The chain has TRBV7-9 and TRBJ2-3, with D maybe TRBD1 (6 bases). V was clipped by 6 bases and J by 8 bases, with 21 bases between them. The CDR3 extends over 15 amino acids. Looked up from germline, CDR1 is SEHNR and CDR2 is FQNEAQ (reference sequence). CDR3 in DNA: TGTGCCAGCAGAAATACAGGGACCGAGAGTGGTACGCAGTATTTT. Translating it yields CASRNTGTESGTQYF.

V usage is TRBV12-3 or TRBV12-4 and J usage is TRBJ1-1; D is uncertain. With 7 bases removed from V and 3 bases from J, the gap between germline ends came to 12 bases. The CDR3 covers 13 residues. The CDR3 DNA reads TGTGCCAGCACTCCCTCGAGGCACACTGAAGCTTTCTTT. Translating gives CASTPSRHTEAFF.

The V and J genes are TRBV28 and TRBJ2-1; TRBD2 matches at 8 bases. This CDR3 has 15 amino acids. J gave up 2 bases and V 8 bases, and 8 bases lay outside the gene matches. CDR1 and CDR2 (germline): MDHEN, SYDVKM. CDR3 amino acids: CASYPSGGTYNEQFF. CDR3 in DNA: TGTGCCAGCTATCCGAGCGGGGGCACCTACAATGAGCAGTTCTTC.

The gene calls are TRBV6-5 and TRBJ1-3, with D perhaps matching TRBD1 (5 bases). CDR1 and CDR2 from the germline V gene are MNHEY and SVGAGI. The CDR3 totals 11 residues. V was clipped by 2 bases and J by 9 bases, with 5 bases between them. CDR3: CASSYQGTIYF. CDR3 nucleotides: TGTGCCAGCAGTTACCAGGGCACCATATATTTT.